This TCR beta chain is from a study of T-cell memory formation after mild COVID-19. MiXCR, run by TCRdb on the 5' RACE reads, gives a single entry per CDR3 protein. The repertoire consists of roughly 130,000 distinct CDR3 sequences, with 5% to 6.5% occurring once and the leading ten covering 2% to 2.5%. The sample holds many counts of this clonotype. V gave up 0 bases and J gave up 0 bases; unmatched junction bases: 10. Germline CDR1 reads LGHNA; CDR2 reads YNFKEQ. The length of the CDR3 is 20 residues. The chain joins TRBV4-2 to TRBJ2-1; 11 nucleotides line up with TRBD1. The sample comprised PBMCs or a T cell subset sorted from them (not recorded which). The receptor's source is an adult woman who had mild COVID-19 (a few samples of this study predate the infection). Cell type and time point are not known. The CDR3 loop reads CASSQEGTGGIASSYNEQFF. The CDR3 coding sequence is TGTGCCAGCAGCCAAGAAGGGACAGGGGGGATAGCGAGCTCCTACAATGAGCAGTTCTTC.